This passage covers 20 T cell receptor beta chains from one sample sequenced in a study of control samples from healthy donors and cancer patients. The data were produced by immunoSEQ multiplex PCR, yet TCRdb's version contains in-frame clones alone and is incomplete. The repertoire has 150,000 to 200,000 clones, nearly 90% of them found once; the top ten carry around 1.4%. The sample comprised blood. The source is a woman between 50 and 59 years old in good health.

The genes are TRBV4-3 and TRBJ1-1; D is ambiguous. Germline lookup yields CDR1 LGHNA and CDR2 YSLEER. Trimming removed 0 bases from V and 1 base from J, with 6 bases in between. The CDR3 loop spans 14 amino acids. CDR3 amino acids: CASSQEGSNTEAFF. DNA of the CDR3: TGCGCCAGCAGCCAAGAAGGTTCGAACACTGAAGCTTTCTTT.

The genes are TRBV28 and TRBJ1-6; TRBD1 aligns across 7 bases. Germline V gives CDR1 MDHEN, CDR2 SYDVKM. CDR3 length equals 13 residues. V trimming: 5 bases; J trimming: 14 bases; junction bases outside the gene matches: 9. The CDR3 DNA reads as TGTGCCAGCAGTGGTGGACAGGCCATCACCCTCCACTTT. As protein: CASSGGQAITLHF.

This chain joins TRBV19 and TRBJ2-5, with TRBD2 identical over 11 bases. The V gene's germline CDR1 is LNHDA and CDR2 SQIVND (reference sequence). This CDR3 is built from 15 residues. The junction had 9 bases not matched to a gene; V was cut back by 7 bases and J by 5 bases. The CDR3 DNA reads as TGTGCCAGTACCTTTAGCGGGAGGGTTCAGGAGACCCAGTACTTC. Amino acids: CASTFSGRVQETQYF.

This chain joins TRBV25-1 and TRBJ1-2; 9 bases are a match to TRBD1. V dropped 3 bases and J dropped 4; count of bases not matched to a gene: 6. From germline, CDR1 is MGHDK and CDR2 SYGVNS. CDR3 length: 15 residues. The CDR3 protein is CASSEPGQGLYGYTF. CDR3 bases: TGTGCCAGCAGTGAGCCGGGACAGGGCCTCTATGGCTACACCTTC.

The V call is TRBV5-1, the J call TRBJ2-1; D gene uncertain. V was shortened by 0 bases and J by 4 bases, with 5 bases between the two germline ends. Germline V gene sequence: CDR1 SGHRS, CDR2 YFSETQ. The CDR3 runs 13 residues. CDR3 DNA: TGCGCCAGCAGCTTGGATGGGTACAATGAGCAGTTCTTC. Encoded protein: CASSLDGYNEQFF. The variable domain in full, completed from reference TRBV5-1 and TRBJ2-1, reads KAGVTQTPRYLIKTRGQQVTLSCSPISGHRSVSWYQQTPGQGLQFLFEYFSETQRNKGNFPGRFSGRQFSNSRSEMNVSTLELGDSALYLCASSLDGYNEQFFGPGTRLTVL.

There are a few counts of this clone. The rearrangement uses TRBV7-8 and TRBJ2-1, with TRBD2 identical over 12 bases. Germline V lookup: CDR1 SGHVS, CDR2 FQNEAQ. This CDR3 region has 19 residues. V trimming: 5 bases; J trimming: 8 bases; junction bases outside the gene matches: 19. Here the CDR3 reads CASSHDSSGGAPSSDEQFF. The CDR3 nucleotides read TGTGCCAGCAGCCATGACTCTAGCGGGGGGGCCCCTTCCTCCGATGAGCAGTTCTTC. The full variable domain, its missing parts supplied by reference TRBV7-8 and TRBJ2-1, is GAGVSQSPRYKVAKRGQDVALRCDPISGHVSLFWYQQALGQGPEFLTYFQNEAQLDKSGLPSDRFFAERPEGSVSTLKIQRTQQEDSAVYLCASSHDSSGGAPSSDEQFFGPGTRLTVL.

The CDR3 loop reads CASSYAAGLNTEAFF. The CDR3 coding sequence is TGTGCCAGCAGTTACGCGGCAGGCTTGAACACTGAAGCTTTCTTT. This chain connects TRBV6-5 to TRBJ1-1; the D is unclear. Looked up from germline, CDR1 is MNHEY and CDR2 is SVGAGI. The CDR3 runs to 15 residues. Trimming took 2 bases from V and 0 from J, leaving 10 bases between them.

The chain is built from TRBV7-6 and TRBJ1-1, with unresolved D. CDR1 is SGHVS and CDR2 is FNYEAQ in the germline V gene. With 1 base removed from V and 4 bases from J, the gap between germline ends came to 13 bases. This CDR3 has 15 residues. CDR3 nucleotides: TGTGCCAGCAGCTTAGAAGTCCTGGGAGGCACTGAAGCTTTCTTT. This encodes CASSLEVLGGTEAFF.

The V and J genes are TRBV7-9 and TRBJ1-2; 7 bases align to TRBD1. There are 15 residues in the CDR3. From germline, CDR1 is SEHNR and CDR2 FQNEAQ (reference sequence). V trimming: 2 bases; J trimming: 8 bases; junction bases outside the gene matches: 11. The CDR3 sequence is CASSLTRNRGQGYTF. CDR3 nucleotide sequence: TGTGCCAGCAGCTTAACACGCAACAGGGGCCAAGGCTACACCTTC.

The chain employs TRBV21-1 and TRBJ2-5. TRBV21-1 is a pseudogene locus. This CDR3 has 14 residues. For the CDR3, the DNA is TGTGCCAGCAGCAAACTGAACCGTGGAGAGACCCAGTACTTC. Protein: CASSKLNRGETQYF.

The chain recombines TRBV7-2 with TRBJ2-5, with 12 bases that match TRBD2. With 5 bases clipped from V and 5 bases from J, the junction kept 9 bases outside the gene matches. Germline CDR1 is SGHTA and CDR2 is FQGNSA. This CDR3 region has 16 residues. CDR3 bases: TGTGCCAGCAGCCCGATCGGACTAGCGGGGTTTGAGACCCAGTACTTC. It specifies CASSPIGLAGFETQYF.

The rearrangement links TRBV30 to TRBJ2-2; a possible D gene is TRBD1 (5 bases). The CDR3 contains 14 residues. The germline CDR1 and CDR2 sequences are GTSNPN and SVGIG (reference sequence). V was pared by 3 bases and J by 5 bases, with 13 bases between. The CDR3 sequence is CAWRRKGDTGELFF. The CDR3 DNA reads TGTGCCTGGAGGAGAAAAGGGGATACCGGGGAGCTGTTTTTT.

V gene TRBV30 combines with J gene TRBJ2-2; the D is unclear. Trimming shortened V by 0 bases and J by 3 bases, and 8 bases separated the two germline ends. This CDR3 has 14 amino acids. In germline, CDR1 is GTSNPN, CDR2 SVGIG (reference sequence). For the CDR3, the DNA is TGTGCCTGGAGTGTAACAAGGCACACCGGGGAGCTGTTTTTT. Translation gives CAWSVTRHTGELFF.

This clone was detected once. The V call is TRBV4-3, the J call TRBJ1-4; D is unclear. Germline CDR1 reads LGHNA; CDR2 reads YSLEER. This CDR3 has 16 residues. V was clipped by 1 base and J by 5 bases, with 14 bases between them. CDR3 region: CASSQAPEAANEKLFF. CDR3 nucleotides: TGCGCCAGCAGCCAAGCCCCGGAGGCAGCGAATGAAAAACTGTTTTTT.

This chain connects TRBV27 to TRBJ2-7; 9 nucleotides line up with TRBD2. Per the germline V gene, CDR1 is MNHEY and CDR2 is SMNVEV (reference sequence). This CDR3 has 15 amino acids. Trimming removed 5 bases from V and 2 bases from J; junction bases left unmatched: 7. The CDR3: CASSTRTSEAYEQYF. The CDR3 nucleotides read TGTGCCAGCAGTACCCGGACTAGCGAGGCCTACGAGCAGTACTTC.

The CDR3 sequence: CASSFAGTGNEKLFF. The CDR3 DNA reads TGTGCCAGCAGCTTCGCCGGGACAGGGAATGAAAAACTGTTTTTT. The J gene is TRBJ1-4, the V gene TRBV5-5; 9 positions agree with TRBD1. Unmatched junction bases numbered 4, after V lost 2 bases and J lost 5 bases. CDR1 is SGHKS and CDR2 is YYEKEE in the germline V gene (reference sequence). The CDR3 has 15 residues.

The chain couples TRBV6-2 or TRBV6-3 to TRBJ1-2, with D hard to call. V gave up 0 bases and J gave up 2 bases, with 7 bases separating them. CDR3 length equals 14 residues. CDR1 and CDR2 from the germline V gene are MNHEY and SVGEGT. CDR3 in amino acids: CASSYSIPNYGYTF. The CDR3 DNA sequence: TGTGCCAGCAGTTACTCGATCCCCAACTATGGCTACACCTTC.

The J gene is TRBJ1-2, the V gene TRBV5-1; D perhaps matches TRBD1 (5 bases). The V gene's germline CDR1 is SGHRS and CDR2 YFSETQ. CDR3 length: 12 amino acids. Trimming pared 2 bases from V and 8 bases from J, leaving 10 bases between. The CDR3 nucleotides are TGCGCCAGCAGCTTTCAGGGCGAGGGCTACACCTTC. It codes for CASSFQGEGYTF.

The chain has TRBV6-1 and TRBJ2-3; 13 nucleotides match TRBD2. CDR1 is MNHNS, CDR2 SASEGT, per germline. This CDR3 has 20 amino acids. Trimming took 4 bases from V and 0 from J; bases not matched to a gene: 13. The CDR3, as DNA: TGTGCCAGCAGTGGAAAGACTAGCGGGGGGATGGTGTGGAGCACAGATACGCAGTATTTT. Its protein product is CASSGKTSGGMVWSTDTQYF.

This chain joins TRBV7-2 and TRBJ1-5, with 7 bases aligning to TRBD1. Germline V gives CDR1 SGHTA, CDR2 FQGNSA. V lost 5 bases and J lost 3; bases outside the gene matches: 7. This CDR3 comprises 15 residues. The CDR3 DNA reads as TGTGCCAGCAGCCTTAGGACAGGCCCCAATCAGCCCCAGCATTTT. Translated: CASSLRTGPNQPQHF.